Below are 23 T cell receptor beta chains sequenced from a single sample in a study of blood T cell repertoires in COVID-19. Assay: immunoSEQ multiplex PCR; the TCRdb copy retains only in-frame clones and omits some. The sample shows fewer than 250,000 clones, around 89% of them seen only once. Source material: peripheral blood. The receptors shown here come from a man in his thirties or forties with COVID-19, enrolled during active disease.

The CDR3 region is CASSLGVKLSTDTQYF. For the CDR3, the DNA is TGTGCCAGCAGCTTGGGAGTCAAATTAAGCACAGATACGCAGTATTTT. The chain joins TRBV5-5 to TRBJ2-3, with unresolved D. The V end was cut by 0 bases, the J end by 0 bases, with 11 bases between. Germline assignment: CDR1 SGHKS and CDR2 YYEKEE (reference sequence). CDR3 size: 16 residues. Together with reference TRBV5-5 and TRBJ2-3, the CDR3 gives the full variable domain: DAGVTQSPTHLIKTRGQQVTLRCSPISGHKSVSWYQQVLGQGPQFIFQYYEKEERGRGNFPDRFSARQFPNYSSELNVNALLLGDSALYLCASSLGVKLSTDTQYFGPGTRLTVL.

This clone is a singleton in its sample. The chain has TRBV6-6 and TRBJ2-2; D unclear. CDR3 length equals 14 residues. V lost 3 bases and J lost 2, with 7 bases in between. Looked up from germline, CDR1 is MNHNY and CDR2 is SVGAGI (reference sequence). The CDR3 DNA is TGTGCCAGCAGTTATCCTATAAACACCGGGGAGCTGTTTTTT. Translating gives CASSYPINTGELFF.

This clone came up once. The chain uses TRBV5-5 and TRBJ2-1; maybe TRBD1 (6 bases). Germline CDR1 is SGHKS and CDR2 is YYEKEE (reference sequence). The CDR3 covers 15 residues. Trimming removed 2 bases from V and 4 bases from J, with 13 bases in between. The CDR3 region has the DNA TGTGCCAGCAGCTTCCAAGACAGGAGTTACAATGAGCAGTTCTTC. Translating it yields CASSFQDRSYNEQFF.

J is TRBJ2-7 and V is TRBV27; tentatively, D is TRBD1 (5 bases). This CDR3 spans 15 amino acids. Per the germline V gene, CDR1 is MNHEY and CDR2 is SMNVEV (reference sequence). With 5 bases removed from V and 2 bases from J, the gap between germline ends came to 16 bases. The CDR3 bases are TGTGCCAGCAGTCGACAGCGTCTGGTCCCCTACGAGCAGTACTTC. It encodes CASSRQRLVPYEQYF.

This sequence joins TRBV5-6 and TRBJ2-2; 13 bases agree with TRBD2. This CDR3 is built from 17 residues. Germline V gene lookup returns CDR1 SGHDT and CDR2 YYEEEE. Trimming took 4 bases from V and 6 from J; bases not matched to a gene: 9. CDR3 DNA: TGTGCCAGCAGCGACCTGGGACTAGCGGGAAACGCCGGGGAGCTGTTTTTT. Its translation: CASSDLGLAGNAGELFF.

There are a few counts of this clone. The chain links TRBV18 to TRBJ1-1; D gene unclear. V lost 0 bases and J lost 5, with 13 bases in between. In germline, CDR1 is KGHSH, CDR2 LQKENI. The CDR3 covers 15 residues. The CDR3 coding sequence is TGTGCCAGCTCACCACCCGGGAGTGTGGGAACTGAAGCTTTCTTT. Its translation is CASSPPGSVGTEAFF.

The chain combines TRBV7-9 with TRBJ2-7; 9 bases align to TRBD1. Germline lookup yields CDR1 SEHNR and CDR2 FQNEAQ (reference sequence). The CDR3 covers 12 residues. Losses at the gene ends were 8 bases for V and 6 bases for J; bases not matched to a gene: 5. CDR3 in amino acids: CASAGQGFEQYF. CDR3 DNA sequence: TGTGCCAGCGCGGGACAGGGTTTCGAGCAGTACTTC.

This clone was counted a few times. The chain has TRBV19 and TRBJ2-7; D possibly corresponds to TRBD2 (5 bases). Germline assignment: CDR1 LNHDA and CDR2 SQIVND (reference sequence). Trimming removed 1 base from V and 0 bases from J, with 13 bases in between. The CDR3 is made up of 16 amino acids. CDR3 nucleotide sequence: TGTGCCAGTAGTATAGGGAGCGGAAGGAGCTCCTACGAGCAGTACTTC. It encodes CASSIGSGRSSYEQYF.

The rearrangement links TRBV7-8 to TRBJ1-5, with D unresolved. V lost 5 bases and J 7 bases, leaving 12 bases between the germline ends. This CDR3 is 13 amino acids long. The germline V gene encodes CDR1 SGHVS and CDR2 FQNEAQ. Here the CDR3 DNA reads TGTGCCAGCAGCCCCAACACACGACAGCCCCAGCATTTT. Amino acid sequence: CASSPNTRQPQHF.

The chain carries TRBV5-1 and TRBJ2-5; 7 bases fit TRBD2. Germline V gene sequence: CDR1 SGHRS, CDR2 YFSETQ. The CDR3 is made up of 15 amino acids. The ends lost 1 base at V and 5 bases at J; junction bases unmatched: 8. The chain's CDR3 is CASSLRAGRVETQYF. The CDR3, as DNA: TGCGCCAGCAGCTTGAGGGCAGGGAGGGTGGAGACCCAGTACTTC.

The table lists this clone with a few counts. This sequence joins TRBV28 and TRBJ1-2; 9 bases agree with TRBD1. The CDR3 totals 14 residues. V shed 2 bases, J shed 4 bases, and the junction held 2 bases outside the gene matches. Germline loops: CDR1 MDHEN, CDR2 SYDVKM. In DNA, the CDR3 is TGTGCCAGCAGTTTAGGACAGGGGACCTATGGCTACACCTTC. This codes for CASSLGQGTYGYTF.

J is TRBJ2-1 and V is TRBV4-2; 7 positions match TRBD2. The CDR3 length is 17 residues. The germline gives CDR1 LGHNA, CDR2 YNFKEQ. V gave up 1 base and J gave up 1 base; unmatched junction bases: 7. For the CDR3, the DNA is TGTGCCAGCAGCCAAGCAACGTCGGGGGGTTCCTACAATGAGCAGTTCTTC. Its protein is CASSQATSGGSYNEQFF.

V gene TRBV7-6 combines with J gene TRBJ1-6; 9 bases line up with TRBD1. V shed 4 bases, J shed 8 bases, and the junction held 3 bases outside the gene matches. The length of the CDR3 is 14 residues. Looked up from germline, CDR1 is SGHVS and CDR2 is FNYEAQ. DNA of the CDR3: TGTGCCAGCAGCTACGGACAGGGGCATTCACCCCTCCACTTT. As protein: CASSYGQGHSPLHF.

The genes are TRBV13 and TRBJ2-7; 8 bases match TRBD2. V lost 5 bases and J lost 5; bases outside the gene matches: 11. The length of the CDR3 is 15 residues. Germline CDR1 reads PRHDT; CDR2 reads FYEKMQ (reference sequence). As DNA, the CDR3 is TGTGCCAGCAGCCCATCGGCGGGAGGCACCCACGAGCAGTACTTC. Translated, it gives CASSPSAGGTHEQYF.

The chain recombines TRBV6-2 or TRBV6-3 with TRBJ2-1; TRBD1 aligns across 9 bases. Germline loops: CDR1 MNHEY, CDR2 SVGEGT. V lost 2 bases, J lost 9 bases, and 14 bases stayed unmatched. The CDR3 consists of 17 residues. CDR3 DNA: TGTGCCAGCAGTTACCCGACCGGGACAGGGTCGAGGGGTGAGCAGTTCTTC. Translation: CASSYPTGTGSRGEQFF.

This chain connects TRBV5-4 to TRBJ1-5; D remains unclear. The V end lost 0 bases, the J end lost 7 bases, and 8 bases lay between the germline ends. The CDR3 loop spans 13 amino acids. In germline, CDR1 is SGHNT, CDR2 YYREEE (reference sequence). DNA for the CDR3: TGTGCCAGCAGCTTGGCCGGGAACCAGCCCCAGCATTTT. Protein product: CASSLAGNQPQHF.

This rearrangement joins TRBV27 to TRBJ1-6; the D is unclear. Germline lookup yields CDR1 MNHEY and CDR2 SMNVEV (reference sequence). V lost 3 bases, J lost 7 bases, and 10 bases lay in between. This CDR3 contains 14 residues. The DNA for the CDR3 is TGTGCCAGCAGTTTGGCTGGACTAAATTCACCCCTCCACTTT. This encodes CASSLAGLNSPLHF.

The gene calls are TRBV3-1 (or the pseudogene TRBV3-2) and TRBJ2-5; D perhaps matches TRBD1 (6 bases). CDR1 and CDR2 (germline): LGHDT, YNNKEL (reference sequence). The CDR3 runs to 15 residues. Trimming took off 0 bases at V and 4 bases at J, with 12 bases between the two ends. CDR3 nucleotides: TGTGCCAGCAGCCAAGATGGGGCCAGGGGAGAGACCCAGTACTTC. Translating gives CASSQDGARGETQYF.

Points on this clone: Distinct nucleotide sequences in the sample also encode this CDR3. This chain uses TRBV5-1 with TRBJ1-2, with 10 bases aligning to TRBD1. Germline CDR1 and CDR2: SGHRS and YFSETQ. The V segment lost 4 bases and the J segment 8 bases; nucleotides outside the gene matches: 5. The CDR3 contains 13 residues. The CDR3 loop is CASSSGQGDGYTF. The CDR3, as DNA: TGCGCCAGCAGCAGCGGACAGGGGGACGGCTACACCTTC.

The CDR3 DNA is TGTGCCAGCAGCCTGGGACTCCAGGGCTACGAGCAGTACTTC. As protein: CASSLGLQGYEQYF. The rearrangement links TRBV11-2 to TRBJ2-7; D is possibly TRBD2 (6 bases). The CDR3 is 14 residues long. The V end lost 5 bases, the J end lost 3 bases, and 14 bases lay between the germline ends. CDR1 and CDR2 (germline): SGHAT, FQNNGV.

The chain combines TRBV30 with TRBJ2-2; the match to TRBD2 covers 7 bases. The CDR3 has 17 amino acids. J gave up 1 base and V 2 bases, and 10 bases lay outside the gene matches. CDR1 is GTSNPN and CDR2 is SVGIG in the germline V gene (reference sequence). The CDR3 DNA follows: TGTGCCTGGAGTCGAGGGAGGGCCTCGGTGAACACCGGGGAGCTGTTTTTT. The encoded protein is CAWSRGRASVNTGELFF.

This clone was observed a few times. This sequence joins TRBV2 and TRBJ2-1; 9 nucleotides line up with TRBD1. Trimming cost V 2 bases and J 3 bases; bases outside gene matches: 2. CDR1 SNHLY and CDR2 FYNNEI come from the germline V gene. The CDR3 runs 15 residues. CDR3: CASSEMGQGYNEQFF. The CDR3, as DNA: TGTGCCAGCAGTGAAATGGGACAGGGCTACAATGAGCAGTTCTTC.

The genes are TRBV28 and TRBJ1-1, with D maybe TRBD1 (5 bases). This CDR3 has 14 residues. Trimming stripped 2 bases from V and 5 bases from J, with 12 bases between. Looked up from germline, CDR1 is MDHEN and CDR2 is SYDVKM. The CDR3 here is CASSLPGVITEAFF. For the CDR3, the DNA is TGTGCCAGCAGTTTACCGGGGGTCATAACTGAAGCTTTCTTT.